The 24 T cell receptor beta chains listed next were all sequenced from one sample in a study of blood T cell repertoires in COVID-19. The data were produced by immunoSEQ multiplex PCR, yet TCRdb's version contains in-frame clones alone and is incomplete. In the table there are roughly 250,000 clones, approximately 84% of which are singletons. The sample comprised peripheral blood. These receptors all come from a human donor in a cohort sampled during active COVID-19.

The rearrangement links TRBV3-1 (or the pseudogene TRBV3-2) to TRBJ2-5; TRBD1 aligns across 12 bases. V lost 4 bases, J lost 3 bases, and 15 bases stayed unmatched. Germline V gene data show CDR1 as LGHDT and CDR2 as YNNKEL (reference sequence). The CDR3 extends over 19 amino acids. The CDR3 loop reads CASSRPRRGTGGLKETQYF. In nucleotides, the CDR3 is TGTGCCAGCAGCCGACCTAGACGCGGGACAGGGGGCCTGAAAGAGACCCAGTACTTC.

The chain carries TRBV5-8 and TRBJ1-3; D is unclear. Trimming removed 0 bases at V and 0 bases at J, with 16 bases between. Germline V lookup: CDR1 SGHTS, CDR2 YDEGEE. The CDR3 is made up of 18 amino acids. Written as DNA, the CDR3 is TGTGCCAGCAGCTTGGCGCGTCGGGGTGGCAGCTCTGGAAACACCATATATTTT. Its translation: CASSLARRGGSSGNTIYF.

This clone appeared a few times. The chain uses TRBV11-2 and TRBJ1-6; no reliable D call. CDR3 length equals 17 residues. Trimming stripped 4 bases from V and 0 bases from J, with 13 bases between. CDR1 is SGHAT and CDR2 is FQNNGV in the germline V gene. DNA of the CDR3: TGTGCCAGCAGCTCGCCGATGAAGAGCTCCTATAATTCACCCCTCCACTTT. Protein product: CASSSPMKSSYNSPLHF. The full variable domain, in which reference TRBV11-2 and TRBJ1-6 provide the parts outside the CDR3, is EAGVAQSPRYKIIEKRQSVAFWCNPISGHATLYWYQQILGQGPKLLIQFQNNGVVDDSQLPKDRFSAERLKGVDSTLKIQPAKLEDSAVYLCASSSPMKSSYNSPLHFGNGTRLTVT.

As DNA, the CDR3 is TGCGCCAGCAGCCAAGACTCACAGGGAAACACCATATATTTT. Residues: CASSQDSQGNTIYF. The J gene is TRBJ1-3, the V gene TRBV4-3; no clear D gene. The CDR3 runs to 14 residues. CDR1 is LGHNA, CDR2 YSLEER, per germline. The V and J ends lost 0 bases and 4 bases respectively, with 7 bases between them.

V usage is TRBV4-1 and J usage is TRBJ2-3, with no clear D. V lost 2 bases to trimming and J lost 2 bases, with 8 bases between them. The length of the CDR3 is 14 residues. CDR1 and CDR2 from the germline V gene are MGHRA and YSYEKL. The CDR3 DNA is TGCGCCAGCAGCCAATTTCTATTCACAGATACGCAGTATTTT. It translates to CASSQFLFTDTQYF.

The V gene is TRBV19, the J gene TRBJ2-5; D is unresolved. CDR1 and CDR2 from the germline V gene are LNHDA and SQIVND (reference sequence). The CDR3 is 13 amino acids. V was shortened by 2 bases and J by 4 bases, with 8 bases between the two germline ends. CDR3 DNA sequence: TGTGCCAGTAGTATACGTTCCAGAGAGACCCAGTACTTC. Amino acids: CASSIRSRETQYF.

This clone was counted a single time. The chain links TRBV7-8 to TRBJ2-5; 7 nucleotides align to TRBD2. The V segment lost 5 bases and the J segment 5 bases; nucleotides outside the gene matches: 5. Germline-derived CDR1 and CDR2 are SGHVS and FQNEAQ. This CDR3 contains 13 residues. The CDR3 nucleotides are TGTGCCAGCAGCCCCCTGGGGGGGGAGACCCAGTACTTC. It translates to CASSPLGGETQYF.

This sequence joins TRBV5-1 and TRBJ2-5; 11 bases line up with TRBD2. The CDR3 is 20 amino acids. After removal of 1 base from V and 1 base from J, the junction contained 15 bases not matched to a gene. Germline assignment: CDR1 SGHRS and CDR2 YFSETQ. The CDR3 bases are TGCGCCAGCAGCTTGATTCCGTGGACTAGCGGGTTCACGGGCCAAGAGACCCAGTACTTC. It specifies CASSLIPWTSGFTGQETQYF.

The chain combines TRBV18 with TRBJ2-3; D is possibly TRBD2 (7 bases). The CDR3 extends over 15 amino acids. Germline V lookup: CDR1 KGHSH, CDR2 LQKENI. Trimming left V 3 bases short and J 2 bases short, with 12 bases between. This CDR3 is CASSPLGGDTDTQYF. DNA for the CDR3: TGTGCCAGCTCACCCCTAGGGGGGGACACAGATACGCAGTATTTT. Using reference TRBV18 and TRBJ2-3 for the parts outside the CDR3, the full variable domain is NAGVMQNPRHLVRRRGQEARLRCSPMKGHSHVYWYRQLPEEGLKFMVYLQKENIIDESGMPKERFSAEFPKEGPSILRIQQVVRGDSAAYFCASSPLGGDTDTQYFGPGTRLTVL.

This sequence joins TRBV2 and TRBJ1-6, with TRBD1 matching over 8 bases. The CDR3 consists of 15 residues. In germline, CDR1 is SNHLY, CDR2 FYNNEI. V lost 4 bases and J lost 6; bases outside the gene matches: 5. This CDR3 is CASSGRGQVNSPLHF. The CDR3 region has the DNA TGTGCCAGCAGTGGAAGGGGACAGGTTAATTCACCCCTCCACTTT.

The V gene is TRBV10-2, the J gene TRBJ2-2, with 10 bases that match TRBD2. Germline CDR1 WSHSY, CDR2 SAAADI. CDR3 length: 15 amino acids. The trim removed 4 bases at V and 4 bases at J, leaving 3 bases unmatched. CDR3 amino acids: CASSGLAGVTGELFF. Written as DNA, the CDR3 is TGCGCCAGCAGTGGTCTAGCGGGAGTCACCGGGGAGCTGTTTTTT.

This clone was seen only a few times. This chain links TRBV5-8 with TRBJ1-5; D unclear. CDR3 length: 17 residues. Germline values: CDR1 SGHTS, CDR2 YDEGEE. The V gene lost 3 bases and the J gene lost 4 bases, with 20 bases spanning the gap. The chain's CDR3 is CASSSNTVGGGNQPQHF. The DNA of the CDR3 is TGTGCCAGCAGCTCAAATACGGTTGGTGGAGGGAATCAGCCCCAGCATTTT.

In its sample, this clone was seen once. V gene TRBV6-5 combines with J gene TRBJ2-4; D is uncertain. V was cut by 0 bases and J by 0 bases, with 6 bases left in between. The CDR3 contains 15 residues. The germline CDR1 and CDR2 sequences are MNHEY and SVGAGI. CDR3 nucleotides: TGTGCCAGCAGTTACTCCTTACTAGCCAAAAACATTCAGTACTTC. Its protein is CASSYSLLAKNIQYF.

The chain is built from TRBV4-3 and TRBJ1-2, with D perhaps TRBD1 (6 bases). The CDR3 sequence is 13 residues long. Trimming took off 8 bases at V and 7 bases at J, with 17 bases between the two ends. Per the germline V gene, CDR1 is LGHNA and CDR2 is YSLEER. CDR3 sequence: CASGEGGLVGYTF. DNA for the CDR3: TGCGCCAGCGGGGAGGGGGGATTAGTTGGCTACACCTTC.

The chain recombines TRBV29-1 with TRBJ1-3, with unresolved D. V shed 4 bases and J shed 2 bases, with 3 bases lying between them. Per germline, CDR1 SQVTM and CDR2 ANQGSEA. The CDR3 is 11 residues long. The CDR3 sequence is CSVGTGNTIYF. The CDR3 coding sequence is TGCAGCGTTGGTACTGGAAACACCATATATTTT.

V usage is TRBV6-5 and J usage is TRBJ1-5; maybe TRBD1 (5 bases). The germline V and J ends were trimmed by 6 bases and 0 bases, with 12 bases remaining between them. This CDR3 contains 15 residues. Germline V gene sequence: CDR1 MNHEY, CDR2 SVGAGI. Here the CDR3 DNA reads TGTGCCAGCAGCCAAGACAGTTATAGCAATCAGCCCCAGCATTTT. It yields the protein CASSQDSYSNQPQHF.

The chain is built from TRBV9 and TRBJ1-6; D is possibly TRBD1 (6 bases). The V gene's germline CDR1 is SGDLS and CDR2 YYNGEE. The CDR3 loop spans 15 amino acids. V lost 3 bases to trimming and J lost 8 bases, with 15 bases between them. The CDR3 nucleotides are TGTGCCAGCAGCGCAGGGGTTTTGGGGCATTCACCCCTCCACTTT. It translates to CASSAGVLGHSPLHF.

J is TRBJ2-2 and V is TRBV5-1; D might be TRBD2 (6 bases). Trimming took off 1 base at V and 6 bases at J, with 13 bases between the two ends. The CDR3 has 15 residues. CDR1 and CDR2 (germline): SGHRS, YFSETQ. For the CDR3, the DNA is TGCGCCAGCAGCTTGTTCGCGGGGTTAGCCGGGGAGCTGTTTTTT. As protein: CASSLFAGLAGELFF.

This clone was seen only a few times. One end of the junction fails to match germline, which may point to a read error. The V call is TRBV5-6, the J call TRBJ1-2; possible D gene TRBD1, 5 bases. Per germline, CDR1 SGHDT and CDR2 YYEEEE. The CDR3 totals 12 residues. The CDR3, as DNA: TGTGCCAGCAGCTTGAGGGGAGGCGGCTGCACCTTC. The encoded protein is CASSLRGGGCTF.

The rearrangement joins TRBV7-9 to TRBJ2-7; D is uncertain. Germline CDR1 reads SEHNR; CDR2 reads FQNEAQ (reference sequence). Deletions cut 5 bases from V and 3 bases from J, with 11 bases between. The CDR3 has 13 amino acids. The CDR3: CASSPPTGYEQYF. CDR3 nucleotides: TGTGCCAGCAGCCCTCCGACGGGCTACGAGCAGTACTTC.

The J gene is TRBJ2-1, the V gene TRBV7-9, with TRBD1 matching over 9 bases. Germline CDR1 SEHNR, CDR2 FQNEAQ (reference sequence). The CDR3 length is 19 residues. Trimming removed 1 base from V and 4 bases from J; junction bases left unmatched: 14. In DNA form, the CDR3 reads TGTGCCAGCAGCTTAGTAAGGGGGACCGGGACAGGGTCTTACAATGAGCAGTTCTTC. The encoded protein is CASSLVRGTGTGSYNEQFF.

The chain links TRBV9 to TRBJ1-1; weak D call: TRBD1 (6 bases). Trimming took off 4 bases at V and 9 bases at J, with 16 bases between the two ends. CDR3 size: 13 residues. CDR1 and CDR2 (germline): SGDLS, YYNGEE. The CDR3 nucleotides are TGTGCCAGCAGCCAACTACAGGGTAACAAAGCTTTCTTT. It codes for CASSQLQGNKAFF.

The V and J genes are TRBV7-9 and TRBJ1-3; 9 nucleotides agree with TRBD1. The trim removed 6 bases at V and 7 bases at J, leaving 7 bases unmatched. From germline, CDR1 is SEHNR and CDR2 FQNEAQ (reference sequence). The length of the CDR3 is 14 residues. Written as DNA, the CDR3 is TGTGCCAGCAGTGGACAGGGGAAAATCAACACCATATATTTT. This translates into CASSGQGKINTIYF. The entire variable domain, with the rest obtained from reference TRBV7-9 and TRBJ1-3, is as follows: DTGVSQNPRHKITKRGQNVTFRCDPISEHNRLYWYRQTLGQGPEFLTYFQNEAQLEKSRLLSDRFSAERPKGSFSTLEIQRTEQGDSAMYLCASSGQGKINTIYFGEGSWLTVV.

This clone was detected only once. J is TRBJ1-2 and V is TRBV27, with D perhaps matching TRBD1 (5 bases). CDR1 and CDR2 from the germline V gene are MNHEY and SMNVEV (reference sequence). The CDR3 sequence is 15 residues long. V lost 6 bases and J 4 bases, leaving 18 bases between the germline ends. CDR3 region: CASSKSGVVSYGYTF. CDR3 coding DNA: TGTGCCAGCAGCAAATCGGGGGTGGTAAGCTATGGCTACACCTTC.